These 7 T cell receptor beta chains share one sample of origin, sequenced in a study of blood T cell repertoires in COVID-19. The protocol was immunoSEQ multiplex PCR, while the TCRdb copy is restricted to in-frame clones and leaves out a portion. The repertoire holds some 300,000 clones, with 87% as singletons. The sequenced sample consisted of peripheral blood. The receptors shown here come from a man younger than 30 with active or convalescent COVID-19.

This chain links TRBV9 with TRBJ1-3; D ambiguous. CDR3 length equals 12 residues. CDR1 and CDR2 (germline): SGDLS, YYNGEE. The V gene lost 5 bases and the J gene lost 7 bases, with 10 bases spanning the gap. The DNA of the CDR3 is TGTGCCAGCAGTCAGGCGGGGAACACCATATATTTT. Protein sequence: CASSQAGNTIYF.

In its sample, this clone was seen a few times. The gene calls are TRBV11-2 and TRBJ2-7; D is unresolved. V lost 0 bases, J lost 6 bases, and 6 bases lay in between. The CDR3 totals 12 residues. Germline V CDR1 and CDR2: SGHAT, FQNNGV. The CDR3: CASSLDLAEQYF. The CDR3, as DNA: TGTGCCAGCAGCTTAGATTTGGCCGAGCAGTACTTC.

The chain couples TRBV28 to TRBJ1-2; D is possibly TRBD1 (6 bases). The length of the CDR3 is 14 residues. The V gene's germline CDR1 is MDHEN and CDR2 SYDVKM. V was pared by 7 bases and J by 3 bases, with 15 bases between. The CDR3 sequence is CASMTWTAYYGYTF. The CDR3 DNA sequence: TGTGCCAGCATGACCTGGACAGCTTACTATGGCTACACCTTC.

The rearrangement links TRBV19 to TRBJ1-5; no reliable D call. Germline V gene sequence: CDR1 LNHDA, CDR2 SQIVND (reference sequence). V gave up 5 bases and J gave up 5 bases, with 10 bases separating them. The CDR3 loop spans 13 amino acids. CDR3 loop: CASSFQEHQPQHF. CDR3 DNA sequence: TGTGCCAGTAGTTTTCAGGAACATCAGCCCCAGCATTTT.

The V gene is TRBV19, the J gene TRBJ2-7; D possibly corresponds to TRBD1 (5 bases). Trimming stripped 2 bases from V and 7 bases from J, with 12 bases between. The CDR3 runs to 13 residues. From germline, CDR1 is LNHDA and CDR2 SQIVND (reference sequence). CDR3 sequence: CASSISSGQEQYF. The CDR3 region has the DNA TGTGCCAGTAGTATATCGTCAGGGCAGGAGCAGTACTTC.

This clone was detected only a few times. The V and J genes are TRBV2 and TRBJ2-1, with D possibly matching TRBD2 (6 bases). Germline lookup yields CDR1 SNHLY and CDR2 FYNNEI. The V and J ends lost 2 bases and 9 bases respectively, with 11 bases between them. CDR3 length equals 13 residues. Here the CDR3 DNA reads TGTGCCAGCAGTGAATTTCGGGGGACTGAGCAGTTCTTC. This encodes CASSEFRGTEQFF. Full variable domain (remainder filled in from reference TRBV2 and TRBJ2-1): EPEVTQTPSHQVTQMGQEVILRCVPISNHLYFYWYRQILGQKVEFLVSFYNNEISEKSEIFDDQFSVERPDGSNFTLKIRSTKLEDSAMYFCASSEFRGTEQFFGPGTRLTVL.

The genes are TRBV4-3 and TRBJ2-3; D not resolved. The CDR3 spans 15 residues. The V and J ends lost 3 bases and 0 bases respectively, with 10 bases between them. In germline, CDR1 is LGHNA, CDR2 YSLEER. The CDR3 loop is CASSQGLQSTDTQYF. The CDR3 DNA follows: TGCGCCAGCAGCCAGGGTTTACAGAGCACAGATACGCAGTATTTT.